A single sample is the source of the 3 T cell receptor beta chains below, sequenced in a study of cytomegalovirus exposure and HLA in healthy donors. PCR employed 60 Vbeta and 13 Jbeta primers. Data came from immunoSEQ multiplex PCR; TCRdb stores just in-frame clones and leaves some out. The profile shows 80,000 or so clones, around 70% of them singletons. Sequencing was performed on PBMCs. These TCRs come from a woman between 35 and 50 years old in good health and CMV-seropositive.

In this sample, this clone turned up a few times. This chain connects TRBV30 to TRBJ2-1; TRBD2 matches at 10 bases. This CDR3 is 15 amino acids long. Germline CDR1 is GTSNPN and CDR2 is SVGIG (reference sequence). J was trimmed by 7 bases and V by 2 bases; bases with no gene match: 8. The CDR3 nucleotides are TGTGCCTGGAGTCCCCTAGCGGGAGTGGGAAATGAGCAGTTCTTC. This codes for CAWSPLAGVGNEQFF. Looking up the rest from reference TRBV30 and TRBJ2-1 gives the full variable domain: SQTIHQWPATLVQPVGSPLSLECTVEGTSNPNLYWYRQAAGRGLQLLFYSVGIGQISSEVPQNLSASRPQDRQFILSSKKLLLSDSGFYLCAWSPLAGVGNEQFFGPGTRLTVL.

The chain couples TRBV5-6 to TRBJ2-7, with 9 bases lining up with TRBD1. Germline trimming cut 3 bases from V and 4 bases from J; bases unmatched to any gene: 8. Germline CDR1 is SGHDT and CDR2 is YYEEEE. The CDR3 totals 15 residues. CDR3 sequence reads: CASSSTGTGFYEQYF. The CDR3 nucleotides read TGTGCCAGCAGCTCGACCGGGACAGGGTTTTACGAGCAGTACTTC.

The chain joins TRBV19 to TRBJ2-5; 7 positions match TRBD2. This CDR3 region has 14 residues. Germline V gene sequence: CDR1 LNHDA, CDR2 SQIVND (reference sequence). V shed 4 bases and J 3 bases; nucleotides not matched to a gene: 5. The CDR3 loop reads CASSTGAGEETQYF. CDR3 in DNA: TGTGCCAGTAGTACTGGGGCGGGGGAAGAGACCCAGTACTTC.